The 27 T cell receptor beta chains below were found in one sample sequenced in a study of blood T cell repertoires in COVID-19. Produced via immunoSEQ multiplex PCR; TCRdb's table is partial and in-frame only. The repertoire has roughly 69,000 clones, roughly nine tenths of them found once; the top ten carry around 4.4%. The sequencing sample was made of peripheral blood. These receptor sequences come from a man between 45 and 60 years old with active COVID-19.

CDR3 sequence: CSARSGIEQYF. In DNA form, the CDR3 reads TGCAGTGCTAGGTCCGGTATCGAGCAGTACTTC. V usage is TRBV20-1 and J usage is TRBJ2-7; D unresolved. The germline gives CDR1 DFQATT, CDR2 SNEGSKA (reference sequence). The CDR3 is 11 amino acids. V was trimmed by 3 bases and J by 6 bases, leaving 9 bases between them.

This chain links TRBV14 with TRBJ2-1, with 9 positions matching TRBD2. The CDR3 covers 21 residues. V lost 2 bases and J lost 5; bases outside the gene matches: 22. Germline V gives CDR1 SGHDN, CDR2 FVKESK. The CDR3: CASSQRLPGLAAPRPNNEQFF. The CDR3 nucleotides are TGTGCCAGCAGCCAACGACTCCCGGGACTAGCTGCACCGCGCCCCAACAATGAGCAGTTCTTC. The full variable domain, rest sourced from reference TRBV14 and TRBJ2-1, is EAGVTQFPSHSVIEKGQTVTLRCDPISGHDNLYWYRRVMGKEIKFLLHFVKESKQDESGMPNNRFLAERTGGTYSTLKVQPAELEDSGVYFCASSQRLPGLAAPRPNNEQFFGPGTRLTVL.

The chain is built from TRBV7-2 and TRBJ1-1; D unclear. From germline, CDR1 is SGHTA and CDR2 FQGNSA. V was pared by 0 bases and J by 0 bases, with 8 bases between. The CDR3 spans 15 residues. CDR3 amino acids: CASSLAAGVNTEAFF. The CDR3 region has the DNA TGTGCCAGCAGCTTAGCGGCGGGTGTGAACACTGAAGCTTTCTTT.

V gene TRBV7-3 combines with J gene TRBJ2-1, with 9 bases identical to TRBD1. Unmatched junction bases numbered 9, after V lost 7 bases and J lost 2 bases. This CDR3 is 16 amino acids long. The germline V gene encodes CDR1 SGHTA and CDR2 FQGTGA. The CDR3 nucleotides read TGTGCCAGCAACCCCCCCGGGACAGGGACCTACAATGAGCAGTTCTTC. Translating gives CASNPPGTGTYNEQFF.

This chain joins TRBV6-2 or TRBV6-3 and TRBJ2-4, with 16 bases aligning to TRBD2. CDR3 length: 19 residues. Trimming took 5 bases from V and 2 from J; bases not matched to a gene: 9. CDR1 and CDR2 (germline): MNHEY, SVGEGT. CDR3 region: CASSKGLAGGPLSKNIQYF. As DNA, the CDR3 is TGTGCCAGCAGTAAGGGACTAGCGGGAGGGCCCTTGTCCAAAAACATTCAGTACTTC.

The rearrangement links TRBV27 to TRBJ1-1, with D possibly being TRBD1 (6 bases). CDR3 size: 16 residues. Trimming removed 5 bases at V and 4 bases at J, with 20 bases between. Per the germline V gene, CDR1 is MNHEY and CDR2 is SMNVEV (reference sequence). Here the CDR3 reads CASSPIRGLGGTEAFF. The CDR3 DNA reads as TGTGCCAGCAGTCCAATCAGGGGCTTGGGCGGCACTGAAGCTTTCTTT.

This rearrangement joins TRBV6-5 to TRBJ2-3, with unresolved D. Germline V gene lookup returns CDR1 MNHEY and CDR2 SVGAGI. The germline V and J ends were trimmed by 5 bases and 3 bases, with 12 bases remaining between them. This CDR3 has 14 residues. This chain's CDR3 is CASSQFRGTDTQYF. For the CDR3, the DNA is TGTGCCAGCAGTCAATTCCGAGGAACAGATACGCAGTATTTT.

The chain carries TRBV11-3 and TRBJ2-3; 11 bases align to TRBD1. Germline V lookup: CDR1 SGHNT, CDR2 YENEEA. The CDR3 totals 16 residues. V was pared by 5 bases and J by 2 bases, with 6 bases of the junction left unmatched. In DNA form, the CDR3 reads TGTGCCAGCAGCCCGCGGACAGGGGGCAACACAGATACGCAGTATTTT. Translated, it gives CASSPRTGGNTDTQYF.

This clone was counted only a few times. The genes are TRBV5-4 and TRBJ2-6; D uncertain. Between the trimmed V and J ends, which lost 4 bases and 1 base, there was a span of 12 bases. Germline CDR1 is SGHNT and CDR2 is YYREEE (reference sequence). The CDR3 has 16 amino acids. In DNA form, the CDR3 reads TGTGCCAGCAGCCCTTCATCGGGTTCTGGGGCCAACGTCCTGACTTTC. Protein: CASSPSSGSGANVLTF.

This clone was picked up a small number of times. The chain links TRBV23-1 to TRBJ2-7, with TRBD1 identical over 10 bases. TRBV23-1 is flagged as an ORF with uncertain function. Trimming at V came to 8 bases and at J to 2 bases, leaving 3 bases not matched to a gene. This CDR3 contains 13 residues. This CDR3 is CASPGTGAYEQYF. DNA for the CDR3: TGCGCCAGCCCCGGGACAGGGGCCTACGAGCAGTACTTC.

The chain is built from TRBV5-1 and TRBJ2-1, with 12 bases fitting TRBD2. This CDR3 has 17 residues. Germline V gene data show CDR1 as SGHRS and CDR2 as YFSETQ. The V gene end was trimmed by 4 bases and the J gene end by 8 bases; junction bases not matched to a gene: 13. The CDR3 region has the DNA TGCGCCAGCAGCGAATCATGGACTAGCGGGATTTTGTATGAGCAGTTCTTC. Encoded protein: CASSESWTSGILYEQFF.

V gene TRBV29-1 combines with J gene TRBJ1-1; no reliable D call. CDR1 SQVTM and CDR2 ANQGSEA come from the germline V gene. The CDR3 runs 14 residues. With 3 bases removed from V and 1 base from J, the gap between germline ends came to 12 bases. CDR3 sequence: CSVETNGRNTEAFF. DNA of the CDR3: TGCAGCGTTGAGACGAACGGGAGGAACACTGAAGCTTTCTTT.

The chain uses TRBV7-9 and TRBJ1-3; 10 bases map to TRBD1. The CDR3 runs to 17 residues. Looked up from germline, CDR1 is SEHNR and CDR2 is FQNEAQ (reference sequence). With V trimmed by 5 bases and J by 4 bases, 11 bases remained unmatched. CDR3 DNA sequence: TGTGCCAGCAGCCTGCTGACAGGGGGCCTCCTCGGAAACACCATATATTTT. It encodes CASSLLTGGLLGNTIYF.

The rearrangement joins TRBV7-9 to TRBJ1-2, with TRBD1 matching 7 bases. The CDR3 is 16 residues long. Looked up from germline, CDR1 is SEHNR and CDR2 is FQNEAQ (reference sequence). V shed 4 bases, J shed 1 base, and the junction held 9 bases outside the gene matches. DNA for the CDR3: TGTGCCAGCAGCTCCGTCCCGGGACAGCATAACTATGGCTACACCTTC. Its translation: CASSSVPGQHNYGYTF.

The chain links TRBV5-8 to TRBJ1-5; D is perhaps TRBD1 (5 bases). Trimming stripped 0 bases from V and 4 bases from J, with 8 bases between. CDR3 size: 14 residues. Looked up from germline, CDR1 is SGHTS and CDR2 is YDEGEE. In DNA form, the CDR3 reads TGTGCCAGCAGCTTGGAACCAGGGAATCAGCCCCAGCATTTT. It codes for CASSLEPGNQPQHF. Full variable domain (remainder filled in from reference TRBV5-8 and TRBJ1-5): EAGVTQSPTHLIKTRGQQATLRCSPISGHTSVYWYQQALGLGLQFLLWYDEGEERNRGNFPPRFSGRQFPNYSSELNVNALELEDSALYLCASSLEPGNQPQHFGDGTRLSIL.

V usage is TRBV5-4 and J usage is TRBJ1-6; TRBD1 aligns across 9 bases. Per the germline V gene, CDR1 is SGHNT and CDR2 is YYREEE (reference sequence). Germline trimming cut 0 bases from V and 10 bases from J; bases unmatched to any gene: 11. The CDR3 covers 17 residues. CDR3 sequence reads: CASSLVAGQGYSSPLHF. The CDR3 DNA reads TGTGCCAGCAGCTTGGTGGCGGGACAGGGTTATAGCTCACCCCTCCACTTT.

The V gene is TRBV6-6, the J gene TRBJ1-2, with TRBD1 identical over 8 bases. The CDR3 has 12 residues. V was pared by 4 bases and J by 7 bases, with 2 bases of the junction left unmatched. The V gene's germline CDR1 is MNHNY and CDR2 SVGAGI (reference sequence). The CDR3 spells CASSSGGFGYTF. The CDR3 DNA is TGTGCCAGCAGTTCAGGGGGCTTTGGCTACACCTTC.

This chain connects TRBV24-1 to TRBJ1-2; TRBD1 matches at 10 bases. This CDR3 is built from 17 residues. The junction had 8 bases not matched to a gene; V was cut back by 4 bases and J by 1 base. Germline V gene lookup returns CDR1 KGHDR and CDR2 SFDVKD. Here the CDR3 DNA reads TGTGCCACCAGTGACTCGGGACAGGGGAGAGGTAACTATGGCTACACCTTC. It translates to CATSDSGQGRGNYGYTF.

The V gene is TRBV7-3, the J gene TRBJ2-7, with D perhaps TRBD2 (5 bases). CDR1 SGHTA and CDR2 FQGTGA come from the germline V gene. This CDR3 comprises 14 residues. The germline V and J ends were trimmed by 3 bases and 2 bases, with 11 bases remaining between them. The CDR3 sequence: CASSFSAGPYEQYF. The CDR3 coding sequence is TGTGCCAGCAGCTTTTCGGCGGGCCCCTACGAGCAGTACTTC.

V usage is TRBV10-3 and J usage is TRBJ1-1, with TRBD1 as a possible D gene (6 bases). The CDR3 spans 15 residues. Germline V gene data show CDR1 as ENHRY and CDR2 as SYGVKD. Trimming removed 0 bases at V and 1 base at J, with 9 bases between. Written as DNA, the CDR3 is TGTGCCATCAGTGAGTCGCCACAGGGGAACACTGAAGCTTTCTTT. Translating gives CAISESPQGNTEAFF.

J is TRBJ2-1 and V is TRBV25-1, with 7 bases matching TRBD1. The CDR3 extends over 15 amino acids. V was clipped by 2 bases and J by 4 bases; unmatched bases: 5. From germline, CDR1 is MGHDK and CDR2 SYGVNS. The CDR3 DNA reads TGTGCCAGCAGTGAAATCCGGACAGGTTACAATGAGCAGTTCTTC. It encodes CASSEIRTGYNEQFF.

The chain has TRBV6-2 or TRBV6-3 and TRBJ2-3; 7 bases fit TRBD2. The V gene end was trimmed by 7 bases and the J gene end by 2 bases; junction bases not matched to a gene: 9. CDR3 length equals 15 residues. Germline V gene data show CDR1 as MNHEY and CDR2 as SVGEGT. In DNA, the CDR3 is TGTGCCAGCAACCCCCGCGGGGGTTACACAGATACGCAGTATTTT. The encoded protein is CASNPRGGYTDTQYF.

The chain employs TRBV15 and TRBJ2-3, with D possibly TRBD2 on 6 matching bases. Trimming cost V 6 bases and J 3 bases, with 13 bases left between them. Germline V gives CDR1 LNHNV, CDR2 YYDKDF (reference sequence). The CDR3 spans 14 residues. This CDR3 is CATRPGLYTDTQYF. The CDR3 DNA follows: TGTGCCACCAGGCCGGGACTCTATACAGATACGCAGTATTTT. The full variable domain, completed using reference TRBV15 and TRBJ2-3, is DAMVIQNPRYQVTQFGKPVTLSCSQTLNHNVMYWYQQKSSQAPKLLFHYYDKDFNNEADTPDNFQSRRPNTSFCFLDIRSPGLGDTAMYLCATRPGLYTDTQYFGPGTRLTVL.

CDR3 nucleotide sequence: TGTGCCAGCAGCCAATGGCCGGGACAAGCCTATGGCTACACCTTC. Translation: CASSQWPGQAYGYTF. The chain uses TRBV16 and TRBJ1-2; D might be TRBD1 (6 bases). CDR1 is KGHSY, CDR2 FQNENV, per germline. Trimming removed 1 base at V and 4 bases at J, with 13 bases between. CDR3 length equals 15 residues.

The table lists this clone with a count of one. V is TRBV7-8 and J is TRBJ1-3; 8 positions agree with TRBD1. The CDR3 length is 18 residues. V dropped 5 bases and J dropped 2; count of bases not matched to a gene: 14. The germline gives CDR1 SGHVS, CDR2 FQNEAQ. The CDR3 reads CASSQLSRGQFTGNTIYF. DNA for the CDR3: TGTGCCAGCAGCCAGCTCTCCAGGGGGCAATTTACTGGAAACACCATATATTTT.

The genes are TRBV11-2 and TRBJ2-2, with D possibly matching TRBD2 (6 bases). V was shortened by 8 bases and J by 2 bases, with 12 bases between the two germline ends. CDR3 length: 14 amino acids. CDR1 SGHAT and CDR2 FQNNGV come from the germline V gene. The CDR3 region is CASHGGPNTGELFF. Here the CDR3 DNA reads TGTGCCAGCCACGGGGGTCCTAACACCGGGGAGCTGTTTTTT.

This sequence joins TRBV7-3 and TRBJ2-7, with a possible D match to TRBD1 (5 bases). Germline CDR1 reads SGHTA; CDR2 reads FQGTGA. This CDR3 is 16 amino acids long. Trimming took off 1 base at V and 2 bases at J, with 15 bases between the two ends. The CDR3 region has the DNA TGTGCCAGCAGCTTAATACAGGCAGGGCAAACCTACGAGCAGTACTTC. This translates into CASSLIQAGQTYEQYF. Looking up the rest from reference TRBV7-3 and TRBJ2-7 gives the full variable domain: GAGVSQTPSNKVTEKGKYVELRCDPISGHTALYWYRQSLGQGPEFLIYFQGTGAADDSGLPNDRFFAVRPEGSVSTLKIQRTERGDSAVYLCASSLIQAGQTYEQYFGPGTRLTVT.